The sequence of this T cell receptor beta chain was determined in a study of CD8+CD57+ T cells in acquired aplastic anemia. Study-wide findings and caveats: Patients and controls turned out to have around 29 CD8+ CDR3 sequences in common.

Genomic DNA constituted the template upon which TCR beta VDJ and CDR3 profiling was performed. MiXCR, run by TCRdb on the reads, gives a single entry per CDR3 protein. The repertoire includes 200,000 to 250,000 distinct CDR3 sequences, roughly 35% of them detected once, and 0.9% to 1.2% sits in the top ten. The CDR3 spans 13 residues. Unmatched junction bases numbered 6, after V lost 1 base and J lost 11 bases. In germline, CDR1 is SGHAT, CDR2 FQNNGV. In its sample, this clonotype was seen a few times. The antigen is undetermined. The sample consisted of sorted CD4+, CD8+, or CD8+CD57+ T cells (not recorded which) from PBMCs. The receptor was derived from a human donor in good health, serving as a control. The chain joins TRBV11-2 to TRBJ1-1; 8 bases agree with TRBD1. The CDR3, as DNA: TGTGCCAGCAGCTTAGGGCAGGGGGCCATGGCTTTCTTT. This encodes CASSLGQGAMAFF. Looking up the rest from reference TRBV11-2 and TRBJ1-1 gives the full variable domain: EAGVAQSPRYKIIEKRQSVAFWCNPISGHATLYWYQQILGQGPKLLIQFQNNGVVDDSQLPKDRFSAERLKGVDSTLKIQPAKLEDSAVYLCASSLGQGAMAFFGQGTRLTVV.